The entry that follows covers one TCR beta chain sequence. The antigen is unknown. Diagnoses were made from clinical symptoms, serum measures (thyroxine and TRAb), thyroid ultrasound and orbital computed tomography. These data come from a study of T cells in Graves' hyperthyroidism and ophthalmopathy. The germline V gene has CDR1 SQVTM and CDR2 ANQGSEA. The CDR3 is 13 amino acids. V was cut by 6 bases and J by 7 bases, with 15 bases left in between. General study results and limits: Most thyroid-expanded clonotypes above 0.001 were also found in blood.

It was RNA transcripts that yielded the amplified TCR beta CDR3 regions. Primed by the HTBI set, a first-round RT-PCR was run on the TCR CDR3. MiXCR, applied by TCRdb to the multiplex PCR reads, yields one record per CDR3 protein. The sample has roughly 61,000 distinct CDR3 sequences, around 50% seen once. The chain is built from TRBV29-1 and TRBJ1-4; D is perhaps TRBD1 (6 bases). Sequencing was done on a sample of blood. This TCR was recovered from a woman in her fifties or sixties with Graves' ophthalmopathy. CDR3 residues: CSVMYGGGEKLFF. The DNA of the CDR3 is TGCAGCGTCATGTACGGGGGCGGTGAAAAACTGTTTTTT.